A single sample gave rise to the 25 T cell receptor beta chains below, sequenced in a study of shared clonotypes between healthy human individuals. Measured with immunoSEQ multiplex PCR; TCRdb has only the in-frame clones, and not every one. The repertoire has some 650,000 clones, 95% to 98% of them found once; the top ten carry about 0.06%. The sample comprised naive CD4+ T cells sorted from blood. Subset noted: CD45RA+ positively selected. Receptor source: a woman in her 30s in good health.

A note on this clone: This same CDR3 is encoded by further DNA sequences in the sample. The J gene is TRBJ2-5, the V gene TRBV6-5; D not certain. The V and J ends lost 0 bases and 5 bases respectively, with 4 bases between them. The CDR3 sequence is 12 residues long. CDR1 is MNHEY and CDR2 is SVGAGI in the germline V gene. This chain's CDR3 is CASSYSGETQYF. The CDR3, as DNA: TGTGCCAGCAGTTACTCTGGGGAGACCCAGTACTTC.

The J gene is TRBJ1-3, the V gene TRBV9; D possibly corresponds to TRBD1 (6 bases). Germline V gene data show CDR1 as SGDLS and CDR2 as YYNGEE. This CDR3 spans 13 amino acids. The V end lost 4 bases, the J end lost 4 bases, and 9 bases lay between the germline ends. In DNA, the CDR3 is TGTGCCAGCAGCTCCCAGGGGGGAAACACCATATATTTT. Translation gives CASSSQGGNTIYF.

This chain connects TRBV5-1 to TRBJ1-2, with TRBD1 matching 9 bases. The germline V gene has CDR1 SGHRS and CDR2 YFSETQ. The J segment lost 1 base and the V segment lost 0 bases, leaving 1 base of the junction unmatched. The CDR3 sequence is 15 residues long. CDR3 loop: CASSLGDRDNYGYTF. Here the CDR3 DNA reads TGCGCCAGCAGCTTGGGGGACAGGGATAACTATGGCTACACCTTC.

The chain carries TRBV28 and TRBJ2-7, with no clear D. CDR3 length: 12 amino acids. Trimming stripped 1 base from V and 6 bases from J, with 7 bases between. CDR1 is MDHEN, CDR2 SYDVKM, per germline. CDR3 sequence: CASSLSPGEQYF. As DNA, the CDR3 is TGTGCCAGCAGTTTATCCCCTGGCGAGCAGTACTTC.

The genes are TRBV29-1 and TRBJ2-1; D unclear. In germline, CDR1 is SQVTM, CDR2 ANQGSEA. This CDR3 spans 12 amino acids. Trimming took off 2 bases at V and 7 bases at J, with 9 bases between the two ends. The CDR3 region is CSVELQINEQFF. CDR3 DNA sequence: TGCAGCGTTGAATTACAGATTAATGAGCAGTTCTTC.

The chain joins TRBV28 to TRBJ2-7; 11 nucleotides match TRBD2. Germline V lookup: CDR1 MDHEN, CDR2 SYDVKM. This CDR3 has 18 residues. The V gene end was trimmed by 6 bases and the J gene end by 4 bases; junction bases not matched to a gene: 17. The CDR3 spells CASRTGTSGMGGSYEQYF. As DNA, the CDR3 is TGTGCCAGCAGAACCGGGACTAGCGGAATGGGGGGCAGTTACGAGCAGTACTTC.

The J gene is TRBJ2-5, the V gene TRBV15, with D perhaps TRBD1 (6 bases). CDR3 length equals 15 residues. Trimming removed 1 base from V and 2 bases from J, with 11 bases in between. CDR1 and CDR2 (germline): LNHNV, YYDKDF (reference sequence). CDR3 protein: CATSRGRDTQETQYF. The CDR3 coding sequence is TGTGCCACCAGCAGAGGCCGGGACACTCAAGAGACCCAGTACTTC. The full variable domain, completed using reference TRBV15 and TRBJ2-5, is DAMVIQNPRYQVTQFGKPVTLSCSQTLNHNVMYWYQQKSSQAPKLLFHYYDKDFNNEADTPDNFQSRRPNTSFCFLDIRSPGLGDTAMYLCATSRGRDTQETQYFGPGTRLLVL.

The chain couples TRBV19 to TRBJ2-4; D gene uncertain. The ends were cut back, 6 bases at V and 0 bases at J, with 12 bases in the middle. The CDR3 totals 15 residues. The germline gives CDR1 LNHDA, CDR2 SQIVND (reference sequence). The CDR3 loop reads CASRVAEIAKNIQYF. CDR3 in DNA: TGTGCCAGTAGGGTGGCGGAAATAGCCAAAAACATTCAGTACTTC.

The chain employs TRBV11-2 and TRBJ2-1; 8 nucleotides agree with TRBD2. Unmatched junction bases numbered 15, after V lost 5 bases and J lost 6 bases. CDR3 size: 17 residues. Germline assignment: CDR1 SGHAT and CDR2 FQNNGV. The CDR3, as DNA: TGTGCCAGCAGCGGCGATGTGGTAGCGGGATCTGTCAATGAGCAGTTCTTC. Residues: CASSGDVVAGSVNEQFF.

The CDR3 is CASSSTSGPSYGYTF. The CDR3 DNA is TGCGCCAGCAGCTCAACGTCGGGACCGAGCTATGGCTACACCTTC. J is TRBJ1-2 and V is TRBV5-1; D perhaps matches TRBD1 (5 bases). The CDR3 spans 15 residues. Trimming removed 3 bases at V and 4 bases at J, with 16 bases between. Germline CDR1 and CDR2: SGHRS and YFSETQ.

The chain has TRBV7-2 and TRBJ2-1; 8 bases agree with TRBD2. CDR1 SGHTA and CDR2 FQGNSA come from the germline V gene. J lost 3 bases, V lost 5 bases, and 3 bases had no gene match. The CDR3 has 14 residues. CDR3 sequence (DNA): TGTGCCAGCAGCCCCAGCGGGAGCTACAATGAGCAGTTCTTC. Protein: CASSPSGSYNEQFF.

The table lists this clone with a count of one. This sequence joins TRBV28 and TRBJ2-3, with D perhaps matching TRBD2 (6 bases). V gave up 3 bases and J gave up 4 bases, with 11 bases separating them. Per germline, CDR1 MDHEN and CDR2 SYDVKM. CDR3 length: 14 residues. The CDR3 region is CASSLVGEADTQYF. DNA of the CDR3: TGTGCCAGCAGTTTGGTGGGGGAGGCAGATACGCAGTATTTT. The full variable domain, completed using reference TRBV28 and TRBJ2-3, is DVKVTQSSRYLVKRTGEKVFLECVQDMDHENMFWYRQDPGLGLRLIYFSYDVKMKEKGDIPEGYSVSREKKERFSLILESASTNQTSMYLCASSLVGEADTQYFGPGTRLTVL.

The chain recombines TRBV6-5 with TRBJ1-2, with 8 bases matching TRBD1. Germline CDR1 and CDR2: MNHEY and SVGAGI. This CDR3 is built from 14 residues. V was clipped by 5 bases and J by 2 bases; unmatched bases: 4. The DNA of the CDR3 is TGTGCCAGCAGTAAAAGGACAGGGAACTATGGCTACACCTTC. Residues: CASSKRTGNYGYTF.

CDR3 DNA sequence: TGCAGCGCAGGACAGCCGAACACCGGGGAGCTGTTTTTT. The encoded protein is CSAGQPNTGELFF. The genes are TRBV29-1 and TRBJ2-2, with D possibly TRBD1 on 6 matching bases. Per the germline V gene, CDR1 is SQVTM and CDR2 is ANQGSEA. The V end lost 7 bases, the J end lost 0 bases, and 9 bases lay between the germline ends. There are 13 residues in the CDR3.

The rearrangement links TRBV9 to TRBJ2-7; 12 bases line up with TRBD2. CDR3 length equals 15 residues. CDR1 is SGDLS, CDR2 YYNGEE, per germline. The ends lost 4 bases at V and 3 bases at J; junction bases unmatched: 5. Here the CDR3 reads CASSPGGLAGYEQYF. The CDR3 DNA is TGTGCCAGCAGCCCTGGGGGACTAGCGGGCTACGAGCAGTACTTC.

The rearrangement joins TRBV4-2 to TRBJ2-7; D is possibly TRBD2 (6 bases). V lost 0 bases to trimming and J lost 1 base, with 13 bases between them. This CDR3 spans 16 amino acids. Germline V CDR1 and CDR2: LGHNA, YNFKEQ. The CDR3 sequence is CASSQDRGSGSYEQYF. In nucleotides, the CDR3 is TGTGCCAGCAGCCAAGATCGGGGAAGCGGGTCCTACGAGCAGTACTTC.

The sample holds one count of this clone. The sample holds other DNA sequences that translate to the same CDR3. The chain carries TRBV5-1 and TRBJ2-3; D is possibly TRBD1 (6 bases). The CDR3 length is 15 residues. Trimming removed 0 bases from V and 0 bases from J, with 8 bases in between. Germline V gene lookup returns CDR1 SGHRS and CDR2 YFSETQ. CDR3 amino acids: CASSLAGQSTDTQYF. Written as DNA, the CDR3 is TGCGCCAGCAGCTTGGCCGGACAGAGCACAGATACGCAGTATTTT. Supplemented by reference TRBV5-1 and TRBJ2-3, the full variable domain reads KAGVTQTPRYLIKTRGQQVTLSCSPISGHRSVSWYQQTPGQGLQFLFEYFSETQRNKGNFPGRFSGRQFSNSRSEMNVSTLELGDSALYLCASSLAGQSTDTQYFGPGTRLTVL.

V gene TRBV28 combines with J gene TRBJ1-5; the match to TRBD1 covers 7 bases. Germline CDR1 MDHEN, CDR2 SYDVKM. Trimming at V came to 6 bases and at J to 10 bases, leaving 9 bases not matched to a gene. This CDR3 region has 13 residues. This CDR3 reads CASSRGQPIPQHF. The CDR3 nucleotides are TGTGCCAGCAGCCGGGGACAGCCTATTCCCCAGCATTTT.

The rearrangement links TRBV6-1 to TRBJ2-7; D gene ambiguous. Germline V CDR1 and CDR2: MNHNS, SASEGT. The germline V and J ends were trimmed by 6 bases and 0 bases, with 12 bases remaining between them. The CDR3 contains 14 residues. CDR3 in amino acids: CASRTSPSSYEQYF. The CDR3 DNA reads TGTGCCAGCAGAACAAGTCCTAGCTCCTACGAGCAGTACTTC.

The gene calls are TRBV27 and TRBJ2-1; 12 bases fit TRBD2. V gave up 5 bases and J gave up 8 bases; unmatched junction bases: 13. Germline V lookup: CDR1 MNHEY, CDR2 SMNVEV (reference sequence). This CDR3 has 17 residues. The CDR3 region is CASSLWTSGIGGYEQFF. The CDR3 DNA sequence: TGTGCCAGCAGTCTATGGACTAGCGGGATAGGAGGTTATGAGCAGTTCTTC.

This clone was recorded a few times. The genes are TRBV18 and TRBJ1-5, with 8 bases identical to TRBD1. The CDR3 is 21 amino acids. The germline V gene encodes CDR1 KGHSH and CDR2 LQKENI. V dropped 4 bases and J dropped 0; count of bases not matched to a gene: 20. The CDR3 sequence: CASSLRRGRPEGPYSNQPQHF. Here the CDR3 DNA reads TGTGCCAGCTCACTACGCAGGGGGCGACCCGAGGGGCCCTATAGCAATCAGCCCCAGCATTTT.

CDR3 coding DNA: TGTGCCAGAAGCTTCCGGACAGGGAAGGCGTACGAGCAGTACTTC. As protein: CARSFRTGKAYEQYF. The chain combines TRBV5-3 with TRBJ2-7, with TRBD1 matching 8 bases. TRBV5-3 is marked as an open reading frame, function uncertain. Trimming removed 2 bases from V and 4 bases from J; junction bases left unmatched: 8. The CDR3 consists of 15 residues.

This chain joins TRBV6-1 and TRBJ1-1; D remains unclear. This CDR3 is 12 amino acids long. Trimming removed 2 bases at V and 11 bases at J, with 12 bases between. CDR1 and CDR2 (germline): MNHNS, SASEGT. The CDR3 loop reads CASSEIPLAAFF. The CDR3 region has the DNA TGTGCCAGCAGTGAAATCCCTCTGGCCGCTTTCTTT.

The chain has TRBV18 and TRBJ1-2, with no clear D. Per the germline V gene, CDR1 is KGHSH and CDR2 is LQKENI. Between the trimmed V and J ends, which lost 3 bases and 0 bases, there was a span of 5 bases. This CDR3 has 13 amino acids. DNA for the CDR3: TGTGCCAGCTCACCCAGCACTAACTATGGCTACACCTTC. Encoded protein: CASSPSTNYGYTF.

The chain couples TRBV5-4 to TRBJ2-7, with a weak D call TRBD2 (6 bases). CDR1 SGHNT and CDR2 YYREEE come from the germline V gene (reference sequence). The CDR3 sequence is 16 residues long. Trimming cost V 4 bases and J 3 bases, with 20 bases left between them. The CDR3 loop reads CASSPFVGGNRYEQYF. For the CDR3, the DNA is TGTGCCAGCAGCCCCTTTGTTGGAGGGAACCGCTACGAGCAGTACTTC.